These T cell receptor beta chains were read from a single sample in a study of blood T cell repertoires in COVID-19. The method was immunoSEQ multiplex PCR; TCRdb's version includes in-frame clones alone and lacks a portion of them. The sample shows around 230,000 clones, around 78% of them seen only once. Sequenced: peripheral blood. Every receptor here comes from a woman in her seventies with active or convalescent COVID-19. Both conserved end residues are part of each CDR3. Each record gives: clone size, V gene, D gene, J gene, CDR3 DNA, CDR3 protein. A D gene is named only where the DNA matches it firmly. Only part of the rows carry a size: once, few, many, or a class if the clone is expanded.

>once|TRBV10-3|TRBD2|TRBJ2-1
TGTGCCATCAGTGCGAGTCCCGGGACTAGCGGGAAGGGGGGGTACAATGAGCAGTTCTTC
CAISASPGTSGKGGYNEQFF
>once|TRBV10-3|TRBD2|TRBJ2-2
TGTGCCATCAGAGGGACTAGCGGGACGGGTTTATCCGGGGAGCTGTTTTTT
CAIRGTSGTGLSGELFF
>NA|TRBV18|TRBD1|TRBJ1-4
TGTGCCAGCTCACCACCGGGACAGGGTCGGGAAAAACTGTTTTTT
CASSPPGQGREKLFF
>NA|TRBV27|NA|TRBJ1-1
TGTGCCAGCAGCCCTTTCGACAGGATCAACACTGAAGCTTTCTTT
CASSPFDRINTEAFF
>NA|TRBV2|NA|TRBJ2-6
TGTGCCAGCAGGCCGACTAGATCTGGGGCCAACGTCCTGACTTTC
CASRPTRSGANVLTF
>NA|TRBV28|TRBD1|TRBJ1-2
TGTGCCAGCAGCCTGGGAGCAGGGGGTAATGGCTACACCTTC
CASSLGAGGNGYTF
>NA|TRBV9|NA|TRBJ1-5
TGTGCCAGCAGCCCCCGGACAGCGGGGCAGCCCCAGCATTTT
CASSPRTAGQPQHF
>NA|TRBV29-1|TRBD1|TRBJ1-1
TGCAGCGTGACCGGGACAGGGGATTTCGCTGAAGCTTTCTTT
CSVTGTGDFAEAFF
>NA|TRBV7-2|TRBD1|TRBJ1-2
TGTGCCAGCAGCTCGGGACAGGACTATGGCTACACCTTC
CASSSGQDYGYTF
>NA|TRBV5-1|NA|TRBJ2-2
TGCGCCAGCTTCTTTACAGGGACCGGGGAGCTGTTTTTT
CASFFTGTGELFF
>NA|TRBV29-1|NA|TRBJ1-1
TGCAGCGTCACAGGGAAGGCGAACACTGAAGCTTTCTTT
CSVTGKANTEAFF
>NA|TRBV7-2|NA|TRBJ2-3
TGTGCCAGCAGCTTAAGTCGGGCAGATACGCAGTATTTT
CASSLSRADTQYF
>NA|TRBV20-1|NA|TRBJ1-4
TGCAGTAAAGGGGATAATGAAAAACTGTTTTTT
CSKGDNEKLFF
>NA|TRBV7-2|NA|TRBJ2-1
TGTGCCAGCAGCTTAGCGCTGGGCCCCTACAATGAGCAGTTCTTC
CASSLALGPYNEQFF
>once|TRBV30|NA|TRBJ2-5
TGTGCCTGGAGTTCATCCGGGACTCAGGCGGAGACCCAGTACTTC
CAWSSSGTQAETQYF
>NA|TRBV5-6|NA|TRBJ1-1
TGTGCCAGCAGCTTGTATGGTGGGCGCGGGGAAAAGAACACTGAAGCTTTCTTT
CASSLYGGRGEKNTEAFF
>NA|TRBV6-2/TRBV6-3|TRBD2|TRBJ2-7
TGTGCCAGCAGTTACAGGGAGGGTTACGAGCAGTACTTC
CASSYREGYEQYF
>NA|TRBV28|NA|TRBJ2-7
TGTGCCAGCAGCTCCCTAGTCTACGAGCAGTACTTC
CASSSLVYEQYF
>NA|TRBV5-4|NA|TRBJ2-7
TGTGCCAGCAGCTCGGGACTGCACGGCTACGAGCAGTACTTC
CASSSGLHGYEQYF
>NA|TRBV6-5|TRBD1|TRBJ1-2
TGTGCCAGCAGATCCGGGACAGGGGGTTCGTTTGGCTACACCTTC
CASRSGTGGSFGYTF
>NA|TRBV3-1/TRBV3-2|NA|TRBJ2-3
TGTGCCAGCAGCGGTGGTGGCGGGTGGGTCACAGATACGCAGTATTTT
CASSGGGGWVTDTQYF
>NA|TRBV28|NA|TRBJ1-1
TGTGCCAGCACCAGGGCGGATATGAACACTGAAGCTTTCTTT
CASTRADMNTEAFF
>few|TRBV7-2|NA|TRBJ2-3
TGTGCCAGCAGCTTAGACAGGCAAAGCCCGCAGTATTTT
CASSLDRQSPQYF
>NA|TRBV10-3|TRBD2|TRBJ2-5
TGTGCCATCAGTGAGCCCGGACTAGCGGCAAAGTACTTC
CAISEPGLAAKYF
>NA|TRBV27|TRBD1|TRBJ1-2
TGTGCCAGCAGTCTCCTGGGGCGACAGGGGGCCGGGGGCTACACCTTC
CASSLLGRQGAGGYTF
>NA|TRBV7-9|TRBD2|TRBJ2-5
TGTGCCAGCAGCTTAACGGGAGGGGTACAAGAGACCCAGTACTTC
CASSLTGGVQETQYF
>NA|TRBV28|NA|TRBJ2-7
TGTGCCAGCACGACACAGGGCTCAATCTACGAGCAGTACTTC
CASTTQGSIYEQYF
>NA|TRBV2|NA|TRBJ2-1
TGTGCCACCGCGCACAATGAGCAGTTCTTC
CATAHNEQFF
>NA|TRBV2|TRBD1|TRBJ1-6
TGTGCCAGCAGCGGACAGGTCCTCTCATCACCCCTCCACTTT
CASSGQVLSSPLHF
>NA|TRBV28|TRBD1|TRBJ1-1
TGTGCCAGCAGTATGACAGGGGGTATAGTGTCTTCCGAGGCTTTCTTT
CASSMTGGIVSSEAFF
>NA|TRBV7-2|NA|TRBJ2-3
TGTGCCAGCAGCACACCTGGGCCCAGAGCGCAGTATTTT
CASSTPGPRAQYF
>NA|TRBV11-2|NA|TRBJ1-1
TGTGCCAGCAGCCCCGACACGAACACTGAAGCTTTCTTT
CASSPDTNTEAFF
>NA|TRBV28|NA|TRBJ1-3
TGTGCCAGCAGACAGGGTAACGGAAACACCATATATTTT
CASRQGNGNTIYF
>NA|TRBV5-4|TRBD2|TRBJ2-7
TGTGCCAGCAGCTTACCGGGACTAGCGGGGTACGAGCAGTACTTC
CASSLPGLAGYEQYF
>NA|TRBV4-2|NA|TRBJ1-2
TGTGCCAGCAGCCAAGCCGAAACCGGGGACTATGGCTACACCTTC
CASSQAETGDYGYTF
>NA|TRBV5-1|NA|TRBJ2-2
TGCGCCAGCAGGCCTCCGGGGGAGAACACCGGGGAGCTGTTTTTT
CASRPPGENTGELFF
>NA|TRBV19|NA|TRBJ1-3
TGTGCCAGTAGTATTTTGCAGGGAACGTTCTCTGGAAACACCATATATTTT
CASSILQGTFSGNTIYF
>NA|TRBV10-3|NA|TRBJ2-2
TGTGCCATCAGTGTTGACGGGCTAGCGATGAACACCGGGGAGCTGTTTTTT
CAISVDGLAMNTGELFF
>NA|TRBV19|TRBD2|TRBJ2-1
TGTGCCAGTACCCAGCGGGGCCATGAGCAGTTCTTC
CASTQRGHEQFF
>NA|TRBV3-1/TRBV3-2|NA|TRBJ2-2
TGTGCCAGCAGCCAACAGGGTACAGATACCCGGGAGCTGTTTTTT
CASSQQGTDTRELFF
>NA|TRBV14|TRBD1|TRBJ2-3
TGTGCCAGCAGCCAAGATTTAGGACAGGGGACAGATACGCAGTATTTT
CASSQDLGQGTDTQYF
>NA|TRBV5-4|NA|TRBJ2-3
TGTGCCAGCAGCGGCGGGGAGAGGAGCACAGATACGCAGTATTTT
CASSGGERSTDTQYF
>NA|TRBV4-1|NA|TRBJ2-7
TGCGCCAGCAGCCAAGATTTGGCTAGCGCGAGGGCGCAGTACTTC
CASSQDLASARAQYF
>NA|TRBV2|NA|TRBJ1-2
TGTGCCAGCAGTGAAGCGAGACAGAGGGGGGGCTACACCTTC
CASSEARQRGGYTF
>NA|TRBV21-1|NA|TRBJ1-1
TGTGCCAGCAGCAAAGACAGGGCGAACACTGAAGCTTTCTTT
CASSKDRANTEAFF
>NA|TRBV28|TRBD2|TRBJ2-3
TGTGCCAGCAGTTCAGCGGGGGCGCACACAGATACGCAGTATTTT
CASSSAGAHTDTQYF
>once|TRBV2|TRBD2|TRBJ2-5
TGTGCCAGCAGTACCCGGACTAGCGGGGGGCCCCAAGAGACCCAGTACTTC
CASSTRTSGGPQETQYF
>few|TRBV27|NA|TRBJ1-1
TGTGCCAGCAGTATGGACAGTCGTGGAAACACTGAAGCTTTCTTT
CASSMDSRGNTEAFF
>NA|TRBV7-2|TRBD2|TRBJ2-3
TGTGCCAGCAGCCCAGGACTAGCGGGAGCCGCAGATACGCAGTATTTT
CASSPGLAGAADTQYF